This T cell receptor beta chain was profiled in a study of post-analysis software for immune sequencing data. cDNA libraries of TCR beta carried unique molecular identifiers. From approximately 0.95 to 9.8 million T cells, 450,000 to 550,000 cDNA molecules were obtained. TCRdb itself ran the PCR reads through MiXCR, one entry per CDR3 protein. The table shows approximately 440,000 distinct CDR3 sequences, with roughly 46% occurring only once. The CDR3 loop spans 14 amino acids. Germline values: CDR1 DFQATT, CDR2 SNEGSKA (reference sequence). Study-wide findings and caveats: By F measure, samples from a shared preparation batch strongly co-clustered. TRBV segments more frequent in patients than in controls numbered roughly five and included TRBV5-6, TRBV5-1 and TRBV20-1.

This clonotype has only one observation. The antigen is unknown. The V and J genes are TRBV20-1 and TRBJ2-4, with a possible D match to TRBD2 (6 bases). The J call may not be correct, given that the DNA end is closer to TRBJ2-7. The sample consisted of blood. The sequence derives from a girl aged 10-17 years with multiple sclerosis. CDR3 loop: CSARTLSGQHEQYF. The CDR3 nucleotides read TGCAGTGCTAGAACTCTTAGCGGACAACACGAGCAGTACTTC.